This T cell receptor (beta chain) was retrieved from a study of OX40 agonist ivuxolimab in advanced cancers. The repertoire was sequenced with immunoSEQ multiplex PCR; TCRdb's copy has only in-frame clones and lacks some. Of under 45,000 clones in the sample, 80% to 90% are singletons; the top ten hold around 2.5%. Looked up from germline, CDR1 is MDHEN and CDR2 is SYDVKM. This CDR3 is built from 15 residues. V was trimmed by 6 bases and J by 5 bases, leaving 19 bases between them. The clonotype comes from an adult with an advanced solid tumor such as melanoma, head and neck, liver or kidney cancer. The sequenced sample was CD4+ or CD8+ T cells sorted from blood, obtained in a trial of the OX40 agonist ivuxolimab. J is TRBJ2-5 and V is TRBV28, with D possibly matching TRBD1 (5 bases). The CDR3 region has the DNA TGTGCCAGCAGACCTACAGGACCTTGGGGCGAGACCCAGTACTTC. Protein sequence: CASRPTGPWGETQYF.